The clone carrying this T cell receptor beta chain turned up a few times. Its target is unknown. These data come from a study of response to subunit inactivated influenza vaccine. TCRdb fed the RT-PCR reads into MiXCR, producing one record per CDR3 protein. Here the sample spans 530,000 or so distinct CDR3 sequences, about 11% being singletons. The CDR3 contains 12 residues. Germline V lookup: CDR1 SGHAT, CDR2 FQNNGV. The ends were cut back, 3 bases at V and 8 bases at J, with 8 bases in the middle. Study results and limitations: Few new T cells, the authors suggested, are recruited by each seasonal influenza vaccination.

The chain couples TRBV11-2 to TRBJ2-1; no definite D call. This receptor was obtained from a man aged 45 to 65 who received an inactivated influenza vaccine. The material sequenced was PBMCs from blood, taken on the day of vaccination. CDR3 sequence (DNA): TGTGCCAGCAGCTTTAGATGGGATGAGCAGTTCTTC. Translation: CASSFRWDEQFF.